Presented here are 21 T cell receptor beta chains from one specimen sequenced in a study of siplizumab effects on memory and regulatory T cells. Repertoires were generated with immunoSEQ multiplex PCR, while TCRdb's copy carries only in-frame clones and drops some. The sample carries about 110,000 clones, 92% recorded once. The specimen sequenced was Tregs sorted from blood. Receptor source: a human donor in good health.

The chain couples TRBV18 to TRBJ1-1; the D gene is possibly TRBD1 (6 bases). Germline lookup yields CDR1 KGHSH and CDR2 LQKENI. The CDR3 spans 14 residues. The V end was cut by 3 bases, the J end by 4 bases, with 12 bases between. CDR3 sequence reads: CASSPLAGATEAFF. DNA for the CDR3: TGTGCCAGCTCACCTTTGGCGGGGGCCACTGAAGCTTTCTTT.

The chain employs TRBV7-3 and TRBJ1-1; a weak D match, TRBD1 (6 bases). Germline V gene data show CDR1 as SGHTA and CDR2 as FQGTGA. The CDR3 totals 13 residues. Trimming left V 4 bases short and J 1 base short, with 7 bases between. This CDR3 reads CASSSGQNTEAFF. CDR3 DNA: TGTGCCAGCAGCTCGGGACAGAACACTGAAGCTTTCTTT.

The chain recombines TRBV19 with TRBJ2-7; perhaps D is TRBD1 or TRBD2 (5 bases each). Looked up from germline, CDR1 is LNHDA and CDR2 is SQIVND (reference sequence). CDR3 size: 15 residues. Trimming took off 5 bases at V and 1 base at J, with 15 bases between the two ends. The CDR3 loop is CASSSRTGGSYEQYF. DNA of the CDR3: TGTGCCAGTAGTTCCCGGACTGGGGGTTCCTACGAGCAGTACTTC.

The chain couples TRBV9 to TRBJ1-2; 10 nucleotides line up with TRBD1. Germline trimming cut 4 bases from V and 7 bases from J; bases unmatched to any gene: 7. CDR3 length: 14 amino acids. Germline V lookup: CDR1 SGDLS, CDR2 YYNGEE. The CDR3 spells CASSPGTGVGGYTF. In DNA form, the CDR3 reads TGTGCCAGCAGCCCCGGGACAGGGGTCGGTGGCTACACCTTC.

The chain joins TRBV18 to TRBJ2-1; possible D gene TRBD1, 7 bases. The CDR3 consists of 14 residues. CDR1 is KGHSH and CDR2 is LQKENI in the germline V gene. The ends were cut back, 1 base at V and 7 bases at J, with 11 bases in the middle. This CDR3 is CASSPLQGGNEQFF. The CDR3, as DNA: TGTGCCAGCTCACCACTCCAGGGGGGTAATGAGCAGTTCTTC.

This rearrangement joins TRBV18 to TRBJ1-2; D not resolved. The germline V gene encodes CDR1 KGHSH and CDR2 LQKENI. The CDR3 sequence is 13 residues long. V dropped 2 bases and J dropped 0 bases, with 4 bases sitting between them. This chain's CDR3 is CASSPISNYGYTF. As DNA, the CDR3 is TGTGCCAGCTCACCAATCTCTAACTATGGCTACACCTTC.

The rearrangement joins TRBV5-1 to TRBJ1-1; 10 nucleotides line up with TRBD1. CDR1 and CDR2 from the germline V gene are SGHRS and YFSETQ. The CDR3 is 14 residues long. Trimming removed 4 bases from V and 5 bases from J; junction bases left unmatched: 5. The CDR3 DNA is TGCGCCAGCAGCCGAGGACAGGGGGGGACTGAAGCTTTCTTT. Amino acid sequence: CASSRGQGGTEAFF. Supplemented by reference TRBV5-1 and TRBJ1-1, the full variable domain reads KAGVTQTPRYLIKTRGQQVTLSCSPISGHRSVSWYQQTPGQGLQFLFEYFSETQRNKGNFPGRFSGRQFSNSRSEMNVSTLELGDSALYLCASSRGQGGTEAFFGQGTRLTVV.

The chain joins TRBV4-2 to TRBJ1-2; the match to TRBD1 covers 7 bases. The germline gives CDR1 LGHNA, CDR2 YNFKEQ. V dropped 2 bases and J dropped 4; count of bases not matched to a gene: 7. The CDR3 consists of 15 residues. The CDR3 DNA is TGTGCCAGCAGCCAACTCACAGGGGCCCCCTATGGCTACACCTTC. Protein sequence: CASSQLTGAPYGYTF.

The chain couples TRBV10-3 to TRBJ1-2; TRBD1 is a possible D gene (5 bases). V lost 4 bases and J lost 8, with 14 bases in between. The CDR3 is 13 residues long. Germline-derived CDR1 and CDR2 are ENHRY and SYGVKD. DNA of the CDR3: TGTGCCATCAGTGGTGGGGGTATAAGGGGCTACACCTTC. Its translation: CAISGGGIRGYTF.

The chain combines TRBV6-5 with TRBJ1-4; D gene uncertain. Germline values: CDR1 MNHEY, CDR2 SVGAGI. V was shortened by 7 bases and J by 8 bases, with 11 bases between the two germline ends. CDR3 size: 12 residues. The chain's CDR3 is CASNNGKEKLFF. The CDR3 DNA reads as TGTGCCAGCAATAATGGAAAGGAAAAACTGTTTTTT.

CDR3 protein: CASSRDLGNQPQHF. CDR3 sequence (DNA): TGTGCCAGCAGTAGGGACCTTGGCAATCAGCCCCAGCATTTT. This chain uses TRBV2 with TRBJ1-5; tentatively, D is TRBD1 (5 bases). The CDR3 consists of 14 residues. Trimming shortened V by 5 bases and J by 2 bases, and 10 bases separated the two germline ends. CDR1 and CDR2 (germline): SNHLY, FYNNEI. The variable domain in full, with the rest retrieved from reference TRBV2 and TRBJ1-5, is EPEVTQTPSHQVTQMGQEVILRCVPISNHLYFYWYRQILGQKVEFLVSFYNNEISEKSEIFDDQFSVERPDGSNFTLKIRSTKLEDSAMYFCASSRDLGNQPQHFGDGTRLSIL.

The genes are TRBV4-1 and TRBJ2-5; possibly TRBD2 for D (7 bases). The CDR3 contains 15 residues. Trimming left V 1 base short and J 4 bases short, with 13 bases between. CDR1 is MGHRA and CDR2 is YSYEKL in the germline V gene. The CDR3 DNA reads TGCGCCAGCAGCCAAGTTGTGCGGGGGCGAGAGACCCAGTACTTC. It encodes CASSQVVRGRETQYF.

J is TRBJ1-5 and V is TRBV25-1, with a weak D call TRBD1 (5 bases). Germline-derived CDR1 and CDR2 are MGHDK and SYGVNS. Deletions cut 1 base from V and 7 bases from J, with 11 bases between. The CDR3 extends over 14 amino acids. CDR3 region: CASSESRRGQPQHF. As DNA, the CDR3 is TGTGCCAGCAGTGAATCACGGCGGGGGCAGCCCCAGCATTTT. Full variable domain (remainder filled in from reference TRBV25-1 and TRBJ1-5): EADIYQTPRYLVIGTGKKITLECSQTMGHDKMYWYQQDPGMELHLIHYSYGVNSTEKGDLSSESTVSRIRTEHFPLTLESARPSHTSQYLCASSESRRGQPQHFGDGTRLSIL.

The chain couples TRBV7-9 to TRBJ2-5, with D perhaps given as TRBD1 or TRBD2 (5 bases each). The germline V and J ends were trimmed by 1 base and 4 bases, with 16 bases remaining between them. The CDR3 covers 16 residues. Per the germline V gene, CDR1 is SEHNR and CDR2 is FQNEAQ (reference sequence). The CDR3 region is CASSLVGGVASETQYF. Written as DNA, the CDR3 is TGTGCCAGCAGCTTAGTTGGGGGAGTCGCATCAGAGACCCAGTACTTC. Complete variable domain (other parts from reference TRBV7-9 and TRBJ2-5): DTGVSQNPRHKITKRGQNVTFRCDPISEHNRLYWYRQTLGQGPEFLTYFQNEAQLEKSRLLSDRFSAERPKGSFSTLEIQRTEQGDSAMYLCASSLVGGVASETQYFGPGTRLLVL.

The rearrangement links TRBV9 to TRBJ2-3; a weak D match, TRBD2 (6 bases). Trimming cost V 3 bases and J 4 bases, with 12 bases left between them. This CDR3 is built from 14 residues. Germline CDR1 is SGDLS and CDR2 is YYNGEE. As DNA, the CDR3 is TGTGCCAGCAGCGGGCGGGACGACGCAGATACGCAGTATTTT. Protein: CASSGRDDADTQYF.

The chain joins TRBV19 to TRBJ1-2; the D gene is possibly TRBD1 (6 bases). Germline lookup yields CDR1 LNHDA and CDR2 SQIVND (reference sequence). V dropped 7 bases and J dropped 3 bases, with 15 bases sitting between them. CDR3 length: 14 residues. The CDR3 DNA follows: TGTGCCAGTACCCTCCGAGGACAGTACTATGGCTACACCTTC. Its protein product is CASTLRGQYYGYTF.

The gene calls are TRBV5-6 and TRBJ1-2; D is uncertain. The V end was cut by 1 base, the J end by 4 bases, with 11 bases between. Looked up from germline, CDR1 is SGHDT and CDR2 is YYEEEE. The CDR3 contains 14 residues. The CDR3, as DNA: TGTGCCAGCAGCTTGAAGTCCGCGGTCTATGGCTACACCTTC. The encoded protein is CASSLKSAVYGYTF.

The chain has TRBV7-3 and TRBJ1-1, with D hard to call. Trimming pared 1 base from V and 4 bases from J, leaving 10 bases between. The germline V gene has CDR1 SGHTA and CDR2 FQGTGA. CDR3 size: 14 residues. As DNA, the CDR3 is TGTGCCAGCAGCTTAATGGCGTCGGGCACTGAAGCTTTCTTT. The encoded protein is CASSLMASGTEAFF.

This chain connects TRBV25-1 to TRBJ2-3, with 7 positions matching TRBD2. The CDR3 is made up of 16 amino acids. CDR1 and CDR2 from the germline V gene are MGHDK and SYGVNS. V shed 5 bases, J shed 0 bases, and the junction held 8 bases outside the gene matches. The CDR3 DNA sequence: TGTGCCAGCAGTCCTACTAGCGAAGCTAGCACAGATACGCAGTATTTT. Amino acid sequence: CASSPTSEASTDTQYF.

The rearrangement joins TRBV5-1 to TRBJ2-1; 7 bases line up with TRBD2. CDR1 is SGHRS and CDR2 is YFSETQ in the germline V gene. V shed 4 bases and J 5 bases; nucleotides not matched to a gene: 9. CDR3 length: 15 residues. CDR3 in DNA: TGCGCCAGCAGCAACTCCGGGACTAATAACAATGAGCAGTTCTTC. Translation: CASSNSGTNNNEQFF.

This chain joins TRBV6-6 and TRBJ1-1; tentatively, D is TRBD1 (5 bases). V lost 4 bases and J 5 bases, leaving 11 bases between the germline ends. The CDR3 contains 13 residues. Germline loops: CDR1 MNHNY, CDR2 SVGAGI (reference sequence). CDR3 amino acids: CASSSTGVTEAFF. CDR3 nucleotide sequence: TGTGCCAGCAGTTCAACGGGGGTTACTGAAGCTTTCTTT.